This T cell receptor beta chain comes out of a study of post-analysis software for immune sequencing data. Study-wide findings and caveats: When compared against controls, multiple sclerosis patients showed significantly lower normalized Chao1 diversity. Strong same-batch co-clustering of samples appeared with F measure clustering. The five TRBV segments detected at higher frequency in patients than in controls included TRBV5-6, TRBV5-1 and TRBV20-1.

CDR3 length equals 16 residues. V lost 4 bases and J lost 3; bases outside the gene matches: 6. CDR1 is SGHTA and CDR2 is FQGNSA in the germline V gene. As to this clonotype: The antigen remains unidentified.

Sequencing libraries made from TCR beta cDNA carried unique molecular identifiers. Starting from approximately 0.95 to 9.8 million T cells, the study yielded 460,000 or so cDNA molecules. TCRdb reanalysed the PCR reads using MiXCR and keeps one entry per CDR3 protein. The table includes 750,000 to 900,000 distinct CDR3 sequences, about 43% detected once. V is TRBV7-2 and J is TRBJ2-3; 11 bases align to TRBD2. This receptor was obtained from a girl aged 5 to 17 with multiple sclerosis. Sequenced material: blood. The CDR3 DNA sequence: TGTGCCAGCAGCTCGTCCCTAGCGGGAGGTACAGATACGCAGTATTTT. Residues: CASSSSLAGGTDTQYF.